A single sample is the source of the 4 T cell receptor beta chains below, sequenced in a study of T cells after yellow fever vaccination (dated by TCRdb to between 2018 and 2021). The treatment or condition tag for this specimen amounts to: live attenuated yellow fever vaccine strain. Library creation used 5' RACE. The data were produced on an Illumina HiSeq 2500. The public reads were reprocessed in TCRdb via fastp at Q25 and MiXCR, keeping in-frame beta chains. Each record represents a unique CDR3 protein, reported with the most common genes and DNA among its rows. The sample table records about 150,000 distinct CDR3 sequences; just over 6.5% of these occur just once. About 0.6% of the sample is in the top ten clones. The source material was CD4+ T cells sorted from PBMCs, sampled 10 days after the yellow fever booster vaccination. These receptor sequences come from a man aged 25 to 40 who received the YFV17D yellow fever vaccine.

This clonotype was recorded many times. V is TRBV7-9 and J is TRBJ2-2; a weak D match, TRBD1 (5 bases). This CDR3 spans 15 amino acids. From germline, CDR1 is SEHNR and CDR2 FQNEAQ (reference sequence). Between the trimmed V and J ends, which lost 3 bases and 4 bases, there was a span of 12 bases. The DNA for the CDR3 is TGTGCCAGCAGCTTGCAGGGTGGAACCACCGGGGAGCTGTTTTTT. It encodes CASSLQGGTTGELFF.

The chain joins TRBV5-6 to TRBJ2-7; D not resolved. The germline V gene encodes CDR1 SGHDT and CDR2 YYEEEE. This CDR3 contains 13 residues. The germline V and J ends were trimmed by 7 bases and 6 bases, with 17 bases remaining between them. This chain's CDR3 is CASGSGLRCEQYF. Here the CDR3 DNA reads TGTGCCAGCGGCTCCGGTCTCCGCTGCGAGCAGTACTTC.

This clonotype was detected many times. This rearrangement joins TRBV12-3 or TRBV12-4 to TRBJ1-1; no firm D call. V was trimmed by 2 bases and J by 6 bases, leaving 10 bases between them. The CDR3 extends over 13 amino acids. CDR3 coding DNA: TGTGCCAGCAGTTTAAGCGATAATGCTGAAGCTTTCTTT. It codes for CASSLSDNAEAFF.

Comment on this clonotype: This may be a read error: a much more frequent sequence differs by one nucleotide. The chain joins TRBV7-2 to TRBJ2-3, with a tentative D call TRBD1 (5 bases). The CDR3 has 14 residues. Germline V CDR1 and CDR2: SGHTA, FQGNSA. The V end was cut by 5 bases, the J end by 2 bases, with 11 bases between. CDR3 loop: CASSRGRYTDTQYF. For the CDR3, the DNA is TGTGCCAGCAGCAGGGGCAGGTACACAGATACGCAGTATTTT.